Given below is one T cell receptor (beta chain) in context. Its antigen remains unidentified. This entry belongs to a study of T cells expressing NK-cell markers. Study context: Within the sequenced cohort of eight donors, seven exhibited HCMV seropositivity and one was seronegative. Study results and limitations: The contribution of dominant NKG2C+ clonotypes to CD8+ T cells in about 6 donors was 1.0-7.0%.

The authors generated TCR beta cDNA through 5'RACE template switching with UMIs. TCRdb re-analyzed the 5' RACE reads; it lists each CDR3 protein once, without DNA. Seen in this sample are roughly 300,000 distinct CDR3 sequences; the ten most common clones hold about 4%. Germline-derived CDR1 and CDR2 are MNHNS and SASEGT. This CDR3 region has 15 residues. Sequencing used blood T cells: a sorted CD56 or NKG2C T cell subset, CD4+ or CD8+ T cells, or bulk PBMC T cells (not recorded which). The J gene is TRBJ1-6, the V gene TRBV6-1; with no DNA, the TCRdb D assignment of TRBD1 cannot be verified. The clonotype was recovered from a woman between 18 and 75 years old in good health. CDR3 region: CASRREGGQNSPLHF.